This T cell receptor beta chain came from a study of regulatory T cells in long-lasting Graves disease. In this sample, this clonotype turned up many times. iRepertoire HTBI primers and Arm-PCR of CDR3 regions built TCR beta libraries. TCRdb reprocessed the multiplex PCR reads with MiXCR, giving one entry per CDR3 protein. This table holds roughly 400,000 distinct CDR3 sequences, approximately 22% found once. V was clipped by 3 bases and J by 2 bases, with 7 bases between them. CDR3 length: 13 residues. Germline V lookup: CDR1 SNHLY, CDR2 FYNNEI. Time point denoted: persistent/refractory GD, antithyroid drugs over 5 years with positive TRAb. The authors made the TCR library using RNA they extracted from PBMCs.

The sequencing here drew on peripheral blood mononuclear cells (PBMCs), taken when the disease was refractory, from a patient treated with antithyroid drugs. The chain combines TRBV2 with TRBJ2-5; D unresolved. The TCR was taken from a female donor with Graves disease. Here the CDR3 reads CASSEQNQETQYF. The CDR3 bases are TGTGCCAGCAGTGAGCAGAATCAAGAGACCCAGTACTTC.